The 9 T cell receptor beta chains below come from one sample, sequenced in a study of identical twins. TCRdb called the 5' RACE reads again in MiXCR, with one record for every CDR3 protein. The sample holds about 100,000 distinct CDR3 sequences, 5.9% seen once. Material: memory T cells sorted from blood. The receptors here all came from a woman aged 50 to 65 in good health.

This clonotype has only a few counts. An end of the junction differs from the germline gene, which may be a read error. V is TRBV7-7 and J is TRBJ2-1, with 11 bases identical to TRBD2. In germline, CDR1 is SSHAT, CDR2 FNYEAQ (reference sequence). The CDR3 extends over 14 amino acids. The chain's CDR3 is CASSPGLAVNEQFF. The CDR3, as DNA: TGTGCTAGCAGCCCGGGACTAGCGGTCAATGAGCAGTTCTTC. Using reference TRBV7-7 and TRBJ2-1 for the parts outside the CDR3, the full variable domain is GAGVSQSPRYKVTKRGQDVTLRCDPISSHATLYWYQQALGQGPEFLTYFNYEAQPDKSGLPSDRFSAERPEGSISTLTIQRTEQRDSAMYRCASSPGLAVNEQFFGPGTRLTVL.

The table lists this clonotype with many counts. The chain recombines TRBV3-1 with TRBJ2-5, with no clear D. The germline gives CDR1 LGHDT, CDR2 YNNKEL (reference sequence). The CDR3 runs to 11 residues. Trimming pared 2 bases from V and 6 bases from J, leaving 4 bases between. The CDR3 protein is CASSQRKTQYF. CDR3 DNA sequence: TGTGCCAGCAGCCAAAGGAAGACCCAGTACTTC.

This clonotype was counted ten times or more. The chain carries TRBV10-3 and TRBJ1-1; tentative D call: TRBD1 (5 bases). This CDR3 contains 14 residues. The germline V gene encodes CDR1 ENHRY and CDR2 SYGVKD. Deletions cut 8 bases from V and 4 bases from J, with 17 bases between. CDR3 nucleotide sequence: TGTGCCATCCGGGGCAATGGGAAGAGCACTGAAGCTTTCTTT. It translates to CAIRGNGKSTEAFF.

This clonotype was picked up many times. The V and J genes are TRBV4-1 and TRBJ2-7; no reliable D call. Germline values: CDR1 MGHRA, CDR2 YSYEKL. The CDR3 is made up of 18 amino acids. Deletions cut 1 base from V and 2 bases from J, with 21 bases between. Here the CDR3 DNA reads TGCGCCAGCAGCCAAGGACCTCAGACTCGTTACTCACCCTACGAGCAGTACTTC. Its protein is CASSQGPQTRYSPYEQYF.

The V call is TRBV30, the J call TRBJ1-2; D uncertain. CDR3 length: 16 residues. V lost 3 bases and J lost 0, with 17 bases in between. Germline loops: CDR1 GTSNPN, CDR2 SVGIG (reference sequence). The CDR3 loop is CAWSTSLGLSNYGYTF. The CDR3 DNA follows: TGTGCCTGGAGCACGAGCTTGGGTCTGTCTAACTATGGCTACACCTTC.

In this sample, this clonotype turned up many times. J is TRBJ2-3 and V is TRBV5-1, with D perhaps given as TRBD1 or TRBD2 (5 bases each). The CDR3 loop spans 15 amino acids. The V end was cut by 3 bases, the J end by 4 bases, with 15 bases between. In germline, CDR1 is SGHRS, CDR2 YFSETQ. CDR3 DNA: TGCGCCAGCAGCTCAAATCCCCAGGGAGCAGATACGCAGTATTTT. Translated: CASSSNPQGADTQYF. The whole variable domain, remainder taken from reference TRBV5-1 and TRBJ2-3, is KAGVTQTPRYLIKTRGQQVTLSCSPISGHRSVSWYQQTPGQGLQFLFEYFSETQRNKGNFPGRFSGRQFSNSRSEMNVSTLELGDSALYLCASSSNPQGADTQYFGPGTRLTVL.

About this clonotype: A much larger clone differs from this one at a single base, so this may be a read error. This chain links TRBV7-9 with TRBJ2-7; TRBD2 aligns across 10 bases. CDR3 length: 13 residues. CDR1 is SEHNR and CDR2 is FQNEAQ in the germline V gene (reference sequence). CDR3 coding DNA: TGTGCCAGCTCCAGCGGGAGGGCCTACGAGCAGTGCTTC. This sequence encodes CASSSGRAYEQCF.

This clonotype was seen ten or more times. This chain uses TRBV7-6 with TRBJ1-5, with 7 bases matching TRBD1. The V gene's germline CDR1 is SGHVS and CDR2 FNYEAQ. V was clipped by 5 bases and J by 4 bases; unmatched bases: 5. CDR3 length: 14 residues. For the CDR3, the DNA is TGTGCCAGCAGCCCCTGGACAGGAAATCAGCCCCAGCATTTT. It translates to CASSPWTGNQPQHF.

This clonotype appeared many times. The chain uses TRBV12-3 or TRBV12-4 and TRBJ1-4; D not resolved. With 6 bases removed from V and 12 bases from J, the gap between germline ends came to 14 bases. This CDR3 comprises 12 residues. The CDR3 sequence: CASRFEEGQLFF. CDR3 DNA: TGTGCCAGCAGGTTCGAGGAGGGCCAACTGTTTTTT.